This record concerns one TCR beta chain sequence. The source of the sample is a study of blood T cell repertoires in COVID-19. For the study at large: The samples span acute and convalescent COVID-19 from the United States, Italy and Spain. T cells, B-cell-depleted T cells, or PBMCs provided the cDNA or gDNA that served as material.

The authors' processing: Cell counts per sample came from amplifying reference gene primers. The data were produced by immunoSEQ multiplex PCR, yet TCRdb's version contains in-frame clones alone and is incomplete. D and trimming were read from the DNA, whereas the V and J calls and clone size are those reported in that table. Of around 83,000 clones listed, more than 85% are singletons. J lost 4 bases, V lost 0 bases, and 5 bases had no gene match. Germline assignment: CDR1 LGHDT and CDR2 YNNKEL (reference sequence). The CDR3 spans 16 residues. The clonotype comes from a man between 70 and 80 years old with active or convalescent COVID-19. Sequencing used peripheral blood. J is TRBJ1-5 and V is TRBV3-1 (or the pseudogene TRBV3-2), with 8 bases matching TRBD1. The CDR3 sequence is CASSQDHRGTNQPQHF. The CDR3 region has the DNA TGTGCCAGCAGCCAAGATCACAGGGGGACTAATCAGCCCCAGCATTTT.